The clone carrying this T cell receptor (beta chain) was counted ten times or more. Its antigen is still unknown. MiXCR was run by TCRdb on the reads, yielding one entry per CDR3 protein. This table has fewer than 550,000 distinct CDR3 sequences, approximately 10% appearing once. With V trimmed by 4 bases and J by 3 bases, 8 bases remained unmatched. The CDR3 extends over 15 amino acids. Germline assignment: CDR1 SGHTA and CDR2 FQGNSA. This specimen comes from a study of T cell repertoires in cytomegalovirus infection. Turning to the study itself: Evidence of both CMV infection and a matching HLA type came from public TCR beta signatures.

Regarding the study as a whole: Ex vivo, HLA-C-restricted CMV-specific TCR beta clonotypes prevailed over the rest of the response. Public TCR beta family frequency separated CMV-and-HLA carriers, including in an independent cohort.

The chain employs TRBV7-2 and TRBJ2-7, with TRBD1 matching over 8 bases. Sample: PBMCs. This receptor was obtained from a human donor in good health (CMV status not recorded). Some clones in this sample may be carry-over from other donors' samples. The CDR3 here is CASSSPRTGLYEQYF. CDR3 DNA sequence: TGTGCCAGCAGCTCCCCCCGGACAGGGCTCTACGAGCAGTACTTC.